This T cell receptor beta chain was profiled in a study of shared clonotypes between healthy human individuals. It was across several immunoSEQ plates that each subset's genomic DNA was evenly split. Produced via immunoSEQ multiplex PCR; TCRdb's table is partial and in-frame only. The table lists 1.5 million to 2.5 million clones, roughly 94% of them singletons, with 0.9% to 1.5% in the top ten. About this clone itself: The antigen remains undetermined.

V lost 5 bases and J lost 0; bases outside the gene matches: 13. Looked up from germline, CDR1 is SGHVS and CDR2 is FQNEAQ. CDR3 length: 17 residues. Positively selected for CCR7, the CD45RO-negative cells used as naive CD8 cells excluded terminally differentiated effector memory CD45RA+ cells. Study results and caveats: Sequencing depth was predicted to influence how clonotypes are shared among donors. Limited genetic and exposure-history diversity came from having few donors. For naive CD4 cells, 4.5% to 6.5% of clonotypes were shared across a handful of donors.

This sequence was found in a man between 18 and 29 years old in good health. The V call is TRBV7-8, the J call TRBJ2-7; 7 bases fit TRBD1. The sequencing sample was made of naive CD8+ T cells sorted from blood. The DNA of the CDR3 is TGTGCCAGCAGCGCCCCCCCGAGGGGACAGTTCTCCTACGAGCAGTACTTC. Its translation: CASSAPPRGQFSYEQYF.